This TCR beta chain was obtained from a study of early stage breast cancer tumors. The CDR3 contains 14 residues. CDR1 and CDR2 (germline): MNHEY, SMNVEV (reference sequence). V lost 3 bases and J 5 bases, leaving 13 bases between the germline ends. This table comes from immunoSEQ multiplex PCR, and its TCRdb copy is limited to in-frame clones, with some not included. The data show more than 1,500 clones, 65% to 75% seen once. The chain is built from TRBV27 and TRBJ1-1; D is undetermined. The sequence was obtained from a person in their forties with breast cancer. Material for sequencing was normal breast tissue next to the tumor. The CDR3 DNA reads TGTGCCAGCAGTTTGGTCCCCCCTACAACTGAAGCTTTCTTT. It is translated as CASSLVPPTTEAFF.